The 32 T cell receptor beta chains below all came from one sample that was sequenced in a study of blood T cell repertoires in COVID-19. Profiled with immunoSEQ multiplex PCR; TCRdb holds only in-frame clones, not every one. The sample has a few hundred thousand clones, roughly 80% seen once. Sample: peripheral blood. The receptors come from a woman aged 18-29 years with acute or convalescent COVID-19.

V is TRBV19 and J is TRBJ2-3, with D possibly being TRBD2 (6 bases). The CDR3 has 14 residues. Germline V gives CDR1 LNHDA, CDR2 SQIVND (reference sequence). Trimming removed 9 bases from V and 0 bases from J, with 13 bases in between. CDR3 protein: CASQRRGSTDTQYF. As DNA, the CDR3 is TGTGCCAGCCAACGACGGGGGAGCACAGATACGCAGTATTTT.

V is TRBV6-5 and J is TRBJ1-2; TRBD1 might be the D (5 bases). The germline V and J ends were trimmed by 2 bases and 6 bases, with 10 bases remaining between them. Germline V lookup: CDR1 MNHEY, CDR2 SVGAGI. The CDR3 has 13 amino acids. The CDR3: CASSYRQKHGYTF. The CDR3 DNA is TGTGCCAGCAGTTACCGACAGAAACATGGCTACACCTTC.

V usage is TRBV19 and J usage is TRBJ2-7, with D tentatively TRBD1 (5 bases). Germline V CDR1 and CDR2: LNHDA, SQIVND (reference sequence). CDR3 length equals 13 residues. V lost 5 bases, J lost 4 bases, and 12 bases lay in between. CDR3: CASSYTGLYEQYF. As DNA, the CDR3 is TGTGCCAGTAGTTATACAGGTTTGTACGAGCAGTACTTC.

J is TRBJ1-5 and V is TRBV18, with 11 positions matching TRBD1. The V gene's germline CDR1 is KGHSH and CDR2 LQKENI. V trimming: 3 bases; J trimming: 4 bases; junction bases outside the gene matches: 2. This CDR3 has 15 residues. CDR3 sequence (DNA): TGTGCCAGCTCACCCGGGACAGGGGGGAATCAGCCCCAGCATTTT. Its protein product is CASSPGTGGNQPQHF.

The chain carries TRBV11-2 and TRBJ1-4; unclear D gene. CDR1 is SGHAT and CDR2 is FQNNGV in the germline V gene. Deletions cut 0 bases from V and 8 bases from J, with 7 bases between. The CDR3 loop spans 13 amino acids. The CDR3, as DNA: TGTGCCAGCAGCTTAGATCCCAGGGAAAAACTGTTTTTT. This translates into CASSLDPREKLFF.

CDR3 sequence: CASQQGALAYEQYF. The CDR3 region has the DNA TGTGCCAGCCAACAGGGGGCCCTAGCCTACGAGCAGTACTTC. The chain links TRBV7-9 to TRBJ2-7; 9 positions match TRBD1. Losses at the gene ends were 8 bases for V and 2 bases for J; bases not matched to a gene: 7. The CDR3 sequence is 14 residues long. Germline V lookup: CDR1 SEHNR, CDR2 FQNEAQ (reference sequence).

This clone was observed once. This rearrangement joins TRBV15 to TRBJ2-1; TRBD2 matches 10 bases. The CDR3 contains 15 residues. Germline V gives CDR1 LNHNV, CDR2 YYDKDF (reference sequence). Trimming at V came to 3 bases and at J to 2 bases, leaving 1 base not matched to a gene. The CDR3 nucleotides read TGTGCCACCAGCAGCCTAGCGGGAGCCTACAATGAGCAGTTCTTC. This codes for CATSSLAGAYNEQFF.

V usage is TRBV30 and J usage is TRBJ1-2; the D is unclear. The CDR3 has 13 residues. V lost 0 bases to trimming and J lost 8 bases, with 13 bases between them. Germline lookup yields CDR1 GTSNPN and CDR2 SVGIG (reference sequence). CDR3 bases: TGTGCCTGGAGTGTACTGGAGGTCGGAGGCTACACCTTC. Translation gives CAWSVLEVGGYTF.

The rearrangement joins TRBV30 to TRBJ2-5; TRBD2 agrees at 10 bases. In germline, CDR1 is GTSNPN, CDR2 SVGIG (reference sequence). After removal of 1 base from V and 4 bases from J, the junction contained 6 bases not matched to a gene. The CDR3 sequence is 15 residues long. CDR3 sequence: CAWSGGTSVGETQYF. The CDR3 bases are TGTGCCTGGAGTGGAGGGACTAGCGTCGGAGAGACCCAGTACTTC.

The genes are TRBV10-1 and TRBJ2-1; D may be TRBD2 (5 bases). This CDR3 spans 14 amino acids. Trimming cost V 0 bases and J 4 bases, with 7 bases left between them. Germline V gene data show CDR1 as WNHNN and CDR2 as SYGVQD (reference sequence). CDR3 DNA sequence: TGCGCCAGCAGTGAGTCGACGGGATACAATGAGCAGTTCTTC. Amino acids: CASSESTGYNEQFF.

V and J are TRBV4-1 and TRBJ2-3; TRBD2 aligns across 8 bases. The germline V gene has CDR1 MGHRA and CDR2 YSYEKL. With 3 bases clipped from V and 1 base from J, the junction kept 3 bases outside the gene matches. This CDR3 contains 15 residues. The CDR3 DNA is TGCGCCAGCAGCCACCAGACTAGCGGCACAGATACGCAGTATTTT. Its translation: CASSHQTSGTDTQYF.

The chain combines TRBV6-2 or TRBV6-3 with TRBJ1-5, with TRBD1 matching 8 bases. The V segment lost 2 bases and the J segment 5 bases; nucleotides outside the gene matches: 23. Germline CDR1 is MNHEY and CDR2 is SVGEGT. The length of the CDR3 is 21 residues. The CDR3 here is CASSYRRGGTGIGRGHQPQHF. The CDR3 nucleotides read TGTGCCAGCAGTTACCGTCGAGGTGGGACAGGTATTGGTAGGGGACATCAGCCCCAGCATTTT.

The rearrangement joins TRBV2 to TRBJ2-7, with 7 bases fitting TRBD2. The V segment lost 6 bases and the J segment 1 base; nucleotides outside the gene matches: 9. The CDR3 contains 15 residues. Germline values: CDR1 SNHLY, CDR2 FYNNEI. The CDR3 sequence: CASRVASGPSYEQYF. CDR3 DNA sequence: TGTGCCAGCAGGGTAGCTAGCGGACCATCCTACGAGCAGTACTTC.

The chain recombines TRBV7-8 with TRBJ2-7, with D perhaps TRBD2 (6 bases). CDR3 size: 14 residues. V was trimmed by 5 bases and J by 0 bases, leaving 11 bases between them. Per the germline V gene, CDR1 is SGHVS and CDR2 is FQNEAQ. The DNA for the CDR3 is TGTGCCAGCAGCCCGCCGACTAGCTCCTACGAGCAGTACTTC. It is translated as CASSPPTSSYEQYF.

The count of this clone is one. The V call is TRBV11-2, the J call TRBJ2-5; the match to TRBD2 covers 7 bases. This CDR3 has 14 residues. CDR1 is SGHAT, CDR2 FQNNGV, per germline. Trimming removed 6 bases from V and 2 bases from J; junction bases left unmatched: 6. CDR3 amino acids: CASRGERGQETQYF. In DNA, the CDR3 is TGTGCCAGCAGGGGAGAGCGGGGACAAGAGACCCAGTACTTC.

This clone was detected a few times. J is TRBJ2-1 and V is TRBV7-9, with TRBD2 as a possible D gene (5 bases). V shed 8 bases and J shed 9 bases, with 17 bases lying between them. CDR3 size: 13 residues. From germline, CDR1 is SEHNR and CDR2 FQNEAQ (reference sequence). In nucleotides, the CDR3 is TGTGCCAGCCACCACCCACTAGTTCCTGAGCAGTTCTTC. Protein sequence: CASHHPLVPEQFF.

The chain couples TRBV27 to TRBJ2-2; maybe TRBD2 (6 bases). Germline values: CDR1 MNHEY, CDR2 SMNVEV (reference sequence). This CDR3 region has 15 residues. Trimming removed 3 bases from V and 1 base from J, with 9 bases in between. Here the CDR3 DNA reads TGTGCCAGCAGTTTTTTCGGGGGGAACACCGGGGAGCTGTTTTTT. Protein product: CASSFFGGNTGELFF.

The chain employs TRBV28 and TRBJ1-2, with unresolved D. CDR1 MDHEN and CDR2 SYDVKM come from the germline V gene. The CDR3 contains 12 residues. Trimming removed 4 bases from V and 0 bases from J, with 3 bases in between. CDR3 sequence: CASSSTNYGYTF. CDR3 bases: TGTGCCAGCAGTTCCACTAACTATGGCTACACCTTC.

The chain carries TRBV7-2 and TRBJ1-4; D may be TRBD1 (6 bases). The CDR3 is made up of 14 amino acids. CDR1 is SGHTA and CDR2 is FQGNSA in the germline V gene. V was pared by 5 bases and J by 10 bases, with 17 bases between. CDR3 sequence: CASSLQGDPIKLFF. The DNA for the CDR3 is TGTGCCAGCAGCCTACAGGGCGACCCCATAAAACTGTTTTTT.

The V gene is TRBV5-1, the J gene TRBJ2-3; 9 nucleotides align to TRBD2. The CDR3 covers 17 residues. Trimming removed 5 bases from V and 5 bases from J; junction bases left unmatched: 15. Germline V CDR1 and CDR2: SGHRS, YFSETQ. Here the CDR3 reads CASSNPRPSGNQDTQYF. CDR3 DNA: TGCGCCAGCAGTAACCCCCGTCCTAGCGGGAATCAAGATACGCAGTATTTT.

The rearrangement joins TRBV19 to TRBJ1-4; 7 bases agree with TRBD1. Trimming at V came to 10 bases and at J to 8 bases, leaving 4 bases not matched to a gene. The length of the CDR3 is 11 residues. The V gene's germline CDR1 is LNHDA and CDR2 SQIVND (reference sequence). The CDR3 DNA reads as TGTGCCACCAGGGGGTCGGAAAAACTGTTTTTT. Encoded protein: CATRGSEKLFF.

The chain combines TRBV5-1 with TRBJ2-1; 10 bases are shared with TRBD2. Germline V lookup: CDR1 SGHRS, CDR2 YFSETQ. The V and J ends lost 1 base and 3 bases, in that order; junction bases with no gene match: 7. CDR3 length equals 17 residues. In nucleotides, the CDR3 is TGCGCCAGCAGCTTGACGAGCGGGAGGGCCGGCTACAATGAGCAGTTCTTC. It codes for CASSLTSGRAGYNEQFF. The complete variable domain, with remaining parts taken from reference TRBV5-1 and TRBJ2-1, reads KAGVTQTPRYLIKTRGQQVTLSCSPISGHRSVSWYQQTPGQGLQFLFEYFSETQRNKGNFPGRFSGRQFSNSRSEMNVSTLELGDSALYLCASSLTSGRAGYNEQFFGPGTRLTVL.

This chain joins TRBV21-1 and TRBJ1-2. TRBV21-1 is an annotated pseudogene. The CDR3 has 15 amino acids. The CDR3 region is CASSKERREGGGYTF. The DNA of the CDR3 is TGTGCCAGCAGCAAAGAGCGCAGGGAGGGCGGTGGCTACACCTTC.

The chain combines TRBV5-6 with TRBJ2-1, with D perhaps matching TRBD2 (6 bases). CDR1 and CDR2 (germline): SGHDT, YYEEEE. V lost 2 bases to trimming and J lost 7 bases, with 10 bases between them. The CDR3 is made up of 13 amino acids. As DNA, the CDR3 is TGTGCCAGCAGCTTCACTAGCACGAATGAGCAGTTCTTC. This codes for CASSFTSTNEQFF.

This clone was recorded a few times. This sample also contains other DNA sequences that code for the same CDR3. The chain links TRBV7-2 to TRBJ1-2; D might be TRBD1 (5 bases). Deletions cut 2 bases from V and 2 bases from J, with 9 bases between. Per the germline V gene, CDR1 is SGHTA and CDR2 is FQGNSA. CDR3 length: 14 amino acids. CDR3 nucleotides: TGTGCCAGCAGCTTATCGGGACTGAACTATGGCTACACCTTC. This sequence encodes CASSLSGLNYGYTF.

The V and J genes are TRBV6-6 and TRBJ2-1; a possible D gene is TRBD1 (6 bases). The CDR3 runs to 17 residues. Looked up from germline, CDR1 is MNHNY and CDR2 is SVGAGI (reference sequence). V shed 5 bases and J shed 1 base, with 18 bases lying between them. The CDR3 DNA reads TGTGCCAGCAGTCTAATAGGGGGAAGTCAATCCTACAATGAGCAGTTCTTC. Residues: CASSLIGGSQSYNEQFF.

J is TRBJ2-6 and V is TRBV5-6; TRBD1 aligns across 7 bases. The germline CDR1 and CDR2 sequences are SGHDT and YYEEEE. Trimming cost V 4 bases and J 11 bases; bases outside gene matches: 15. The CDR3 is 16 residues long. For the CDR3, the DNA is TGTGCCAGCAGCCCAAATAGAGGGGGCGCGATCTACGTCCTGACTTTC. Translating it yields CASSPNRGGAIYVLTF.

The chain employs TRBV28 and TRBJ2-7, with 9 bases identical to TRBD2. Unmatched junction bases numbered 12, after V lost 6 bases and J lost 6 bases. The CDR3 covers 15 residues. Germline V CDR1 and CDR2: MDHEN, SYDVKM. This CDR3 is CASRRTPGLAGEQYF. CDR3 nucleotide sequence: TGTGCCAGCAGGCGCACACCGGGACTAGCAGGCGAGCAGTACTTC.

This clone appeared once. The chain recombines TRBV7-6 with TRBJ2-7, with TRBD1 matching 9 bases. The J segment lost 3 bases and the V segment lost 8 bases, leaving 8 bases of the junction unmatched. The CDR3 contains 14 residues. From germline, CDR1 is SGHVS and CDR2 FNYEAQ. CDR3 amino acids: CASSTGTGNYEQYF. CDR3 DNA sequence: TGTGCCAGCTCTACCGGGACAGGGAACTACGAGCAGTACTTC.

The J gene is TRBJ2-5, the V gene TRBV11-3, with 8 bases identical to TRBD2. J lost 2 bases, V lost 5 bases, and 4 bases had no gene match. From germline, CDR1 is SGHNT and CDR2 YENEEA. The length of the CDR3 is 14 residues. CDR3 bases: TGTGCCAGCAGCAGGGCGGGGGGACAAGAGACCCAGTACTTC. It specifies CASSRAGGQETQYF.

Details on this clone: This clone may be a read error of a much larger clone one base away. The V gene is TRBV7-2, the J gene TRBJ1-1; TRBD1 agrees at 10 bases. Trimming removed 5 bases from V and 3 bases from J; junction bases left unmatched: 3. The length of the CDR3 is 14 residues. The germline CDR1 and CDR2 sequences are SGHTA and FQGNSA. CDR3 DNA sequence: TGTGCCAGCAGCCCCGGACAGGGGGACACTGAAGCTTTCTTT. Translation: CASSPGQGDTEAFF.

V usage is TRBV2 and J usage is TRBJ2-7; a possible D gene is TRBD2 (5 bases). Germline V gene data show CDR1 as SNHLY and CDR2 as FYNNEI. The CDR3 length is 14 residues. With 2 bases removed from V and 2 bases from J, the gap between germline ends came to 10 bases. The CDR3 sequence: CASSEPDSPYEQYF. The CDR3 DNA is TGTGCCAGCAGTGAACCGGACTCGCCCTACGAGCAGTACTTC.